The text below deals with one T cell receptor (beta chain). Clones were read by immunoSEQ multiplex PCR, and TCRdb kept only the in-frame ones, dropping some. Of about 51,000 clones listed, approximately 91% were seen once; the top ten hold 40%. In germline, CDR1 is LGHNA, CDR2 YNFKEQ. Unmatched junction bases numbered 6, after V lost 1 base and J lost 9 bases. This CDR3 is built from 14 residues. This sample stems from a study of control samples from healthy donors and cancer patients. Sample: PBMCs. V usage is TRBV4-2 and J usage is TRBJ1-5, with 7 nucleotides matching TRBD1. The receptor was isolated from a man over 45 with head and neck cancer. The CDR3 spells CASSQVRGGAPQHF. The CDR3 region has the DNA TGTGCCAGCAGCCAAGTCAGGGGGGGTGCGCCCCAGCATTTT.